This is a list of T cell receptor beta chains from one sample in a study of blood T cell repertoires in COVID-19. Clones were sequenced by immunoSEQ multiplex PCR, and TCRdb holds only the in-frame ones, with some missing. The data show 250,000 to 300,000 clones, 75% to 90% seen once. What was sequenced was peripheral blood. The receptors shown here come from a woman in her twenties or thirties with active or convalescent COVID-19. Both conserved end residues are trimmed from each CDR3. Clone size appears in some rows only: once, few, many, or a class for an expanded clone.

abundance	v_gene	j_gene	len	CDR3aa
NA	TRBV12-3/TRBV12-4	TRBJ2-1	11	ASSRRERDEQF
NA	TRBV10-3	TRBJ2-2	11	AIRDGGTGELF
NA	TRBV30	TRBJ2-2	14	AWSVRAGVDTGELF
NA	TRBV5-5	TRBJ1-1	12	ASRSAPMNTEAF
NA	TRBV7-9	TRBJ2-3	12	ASSGTGSTDTQY
once	TRBV5-1	TRBJ2-7	14	ASSPDISRRSYEQY
few	TRBV6-5	TRBJ1-6	12	ASRNRGRGSPLH
NA	TRBV28	TRBJ1-3	12	ASSSTGDGNTIY
NA	TRBV3-1/TRBV3-2	TRBJ2-7	11	ASSQPLKLEQY
NA	TRBV3-1/TRBV3-2	TRBJ1-1	15	ASSQTGGHEINTEAF
NA	TRBV28	TRBJ2-5	13	ASRQIAGGRGTQY
NA	TRBV3-1/TRBV3-2	TRBJ1-1	12	ASSLRDLRTEAF
NA	TRBV6-5	TRBJ1-1	12	ASSSETGSTEAF
once	TRBV30	TRBJ1-5	11	AWNTRSNQPQH
NA	TRBV11-3	TRBJ2-2	15	ASSLPQRGGGAGELF
NA	TRBV2	TRBJ2-3	13	ASSLDRYSTDTQY
NA	TRBV5-6	TRBJ1-5	13	ASSLEGQGGGPQH
NA	TRBV5-1	TRBJ1-5	12	ASSLGTASQPQH
NA	TRBV9	TRBJ2-1	13	ASSLGTGLYNEQF
NA	TRBV7-2	TRBJ1-5	14	ASSLIWDRGNQPQH
NA	TRBV6-5	TRBJ2-1	9	ASVGLNEQF
once	TRBV25-1	TRBJ1-1	10	ASSAPTGGAF
NA	TRBV5-5	TRBJ1-6	11	ASSLEQGFPLH
NA	TRBV2	TRBJ1-2	10	ASTTGFGDNT
NA	TRBV30	TRBJ2-1	14	AWSPRQGASYNEQF
NA	TRBV5-4	TRBJ2-2	13	ASSFRAREAGELF
NA	TRBV6-5	TRBJ1-5	13	ASSSRDRVYQPQH
NA	TRBV5-4	TRBJ2-5	11	ASSADRDKTQY
NA	TRBV9	TRBJ1-1	13	ASSDHDTGNTEAF
NA	TRBV7-2	TRBJ2-1	14	ASSITGTSSYNEQF
NA	TRBV7-8	TRBJ2-7	16	ASSLERVKTASSYEQY
NA	TRBV5-1	TRBJ1-2	13	ASSLVEAPIYGYT
once	TRBV5-4	TRBJ2-1	14	ASTRPPSGGPNEQF
once	TRBV9	TRBJ2-3	13	ASSVGGISTDTQY
NA	TRBV30	TRBJ2-1	11	AWTRGAYNEQF
NA	TRBV5-1	TRBJ1-2	12	ASSLQGAGSGYT
few	TRBV30	TRBJ1-4	17	AWSQGQGNFAGLNEKLF
NA	TRBV9	TRBJ2-3	15	ASSLGSSGGAGDTQY
NA	TRBV18	TRBJ1-1	12	ASSPAGRGTEAF
NA	TRBV28	TRBJ1-2	13	ASSVPGGLLYGYT
once	TRBV10-3	TRBJ2-3	12	AISAPGGRDTQY
NA	TRBV7-2	TRBJ1-1	13	ASSPVGGMNTEAF
NA	TRBV7-2	TRBJ1-1	16	ASSLEGVRGLLNTEAF
few	TRBV19	TRBJ2-7	13	ASSMPGQAAYEQY
NA	TRBV25-1	TRBJ1-1	13	ASSDPTGLGTEAF
NA	TRBV3-1/TRBV3-2	TRBJ1-2	14	ASSPLGQLPTYGYT